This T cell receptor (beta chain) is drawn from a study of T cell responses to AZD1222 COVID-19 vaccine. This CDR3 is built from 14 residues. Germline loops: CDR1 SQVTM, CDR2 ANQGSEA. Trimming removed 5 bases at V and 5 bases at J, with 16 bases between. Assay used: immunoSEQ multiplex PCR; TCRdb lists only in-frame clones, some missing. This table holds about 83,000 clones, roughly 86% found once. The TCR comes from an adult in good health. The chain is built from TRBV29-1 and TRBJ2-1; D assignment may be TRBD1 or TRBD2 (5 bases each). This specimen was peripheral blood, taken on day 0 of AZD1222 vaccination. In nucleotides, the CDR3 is TGCAGCGTTCTCGGGGCGGCAGTCAACAATGAGCAGTTCTTC. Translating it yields CSVLGAAVNNEQFF.